This entry features one T cell receptor beta chain sequence. This clonotype was picked up many times. Its antigen is currently not known. Base qualities are not recorded, but no much larger clone differs from it by a single base. Interpreted using the paper, the time point label stands for: day 60 (about 2 months) after transplantation. The treatment or condition label, as the study defines it: allogeneic hematopoietic cell transplantation with graft depleted of TCRalphabeta T cells and CD19 B cells. The children who served as transplant recipients had been given grafts of TCRalphabeta/CD19-depleted allogeneic hematopoietic cells. Receptor amplification or capture employed PCR. The run used an Illumina HiSeq 2500. Molecular barcoding was employed in the preparation of TCR libraries, with unique molecular identifiers being used to normalize TCRbeta repertoire quantification. The public reads were run again by TCRdb, first through fastp at Q25 and then through MiXCR, and only productive beta chains were kept. Identical CDR3 proteins give one entry, which carries the most common genes and DNA. The table for this sample lists more than 85,000 distinct CDR3 sequences; 4.5% to 7.5% of them were counted only once. In total, the top ten clones hold 6% to 7% of the sample.

This record belongs to a study of T-cell reconstitution after alpha-beta-depleted transplantation in children (dated by TCRdb to 2016 to 2017). Turning to the overall study: Using TCR repertoire profiling, the study followed T-cell immune reconstitution in a quantitative way in children after TCRalphabeta/CD19-depleted allogeneic hematopoietic cell transplantation.

General findings and caveats noted by the study authors: Apparently early alphabetaT-cell count recovery about two months after transplant reportedly relied on only several hundred rapidly expanded clones derived from non-depleted graft cells. The high TCRbeta diversity at day 60 in some patients was ascribed to recipient T cells and intrathymic progenitors that had survived conditioning. Hyperexpanded clone frequencies declined over subsequent months; after one year, T-cell counts and TCRbeta diversity were mostly attributed to newly produced T cells.

The clonotype originates from a female patient aged 2-15 years who had a stem cell transplant for Fanconi anemia, so the T cells may come from the graft donor. The material sequenced was PBMCs, mostly from graft donor cells, taken 60 days after TCRalphabeta/CD19-depleted stem cell transplant.

The DNA sequence is TGCAGTGCTAGAGTTTACCCGACAGGGTACTACGAGCAGTACTTC. This codes for CSARVYPTGYYEQYF. The V and J genes are TRBV20-1 and TRBJ2-7; 7 junctional bases match TRBD1. Here V drops 1 base and J drops 3 bases, and the junction holds 9 bases not matched to any gene. The germline V gene (reference sequence) yields DFQATT for CDR1 and SNEGSKA for CDR2. The CDR3 runs 15 residues from the cysteine to the phenylalanine. The CDR3 DNA has 45 bases and is translated from base 1.